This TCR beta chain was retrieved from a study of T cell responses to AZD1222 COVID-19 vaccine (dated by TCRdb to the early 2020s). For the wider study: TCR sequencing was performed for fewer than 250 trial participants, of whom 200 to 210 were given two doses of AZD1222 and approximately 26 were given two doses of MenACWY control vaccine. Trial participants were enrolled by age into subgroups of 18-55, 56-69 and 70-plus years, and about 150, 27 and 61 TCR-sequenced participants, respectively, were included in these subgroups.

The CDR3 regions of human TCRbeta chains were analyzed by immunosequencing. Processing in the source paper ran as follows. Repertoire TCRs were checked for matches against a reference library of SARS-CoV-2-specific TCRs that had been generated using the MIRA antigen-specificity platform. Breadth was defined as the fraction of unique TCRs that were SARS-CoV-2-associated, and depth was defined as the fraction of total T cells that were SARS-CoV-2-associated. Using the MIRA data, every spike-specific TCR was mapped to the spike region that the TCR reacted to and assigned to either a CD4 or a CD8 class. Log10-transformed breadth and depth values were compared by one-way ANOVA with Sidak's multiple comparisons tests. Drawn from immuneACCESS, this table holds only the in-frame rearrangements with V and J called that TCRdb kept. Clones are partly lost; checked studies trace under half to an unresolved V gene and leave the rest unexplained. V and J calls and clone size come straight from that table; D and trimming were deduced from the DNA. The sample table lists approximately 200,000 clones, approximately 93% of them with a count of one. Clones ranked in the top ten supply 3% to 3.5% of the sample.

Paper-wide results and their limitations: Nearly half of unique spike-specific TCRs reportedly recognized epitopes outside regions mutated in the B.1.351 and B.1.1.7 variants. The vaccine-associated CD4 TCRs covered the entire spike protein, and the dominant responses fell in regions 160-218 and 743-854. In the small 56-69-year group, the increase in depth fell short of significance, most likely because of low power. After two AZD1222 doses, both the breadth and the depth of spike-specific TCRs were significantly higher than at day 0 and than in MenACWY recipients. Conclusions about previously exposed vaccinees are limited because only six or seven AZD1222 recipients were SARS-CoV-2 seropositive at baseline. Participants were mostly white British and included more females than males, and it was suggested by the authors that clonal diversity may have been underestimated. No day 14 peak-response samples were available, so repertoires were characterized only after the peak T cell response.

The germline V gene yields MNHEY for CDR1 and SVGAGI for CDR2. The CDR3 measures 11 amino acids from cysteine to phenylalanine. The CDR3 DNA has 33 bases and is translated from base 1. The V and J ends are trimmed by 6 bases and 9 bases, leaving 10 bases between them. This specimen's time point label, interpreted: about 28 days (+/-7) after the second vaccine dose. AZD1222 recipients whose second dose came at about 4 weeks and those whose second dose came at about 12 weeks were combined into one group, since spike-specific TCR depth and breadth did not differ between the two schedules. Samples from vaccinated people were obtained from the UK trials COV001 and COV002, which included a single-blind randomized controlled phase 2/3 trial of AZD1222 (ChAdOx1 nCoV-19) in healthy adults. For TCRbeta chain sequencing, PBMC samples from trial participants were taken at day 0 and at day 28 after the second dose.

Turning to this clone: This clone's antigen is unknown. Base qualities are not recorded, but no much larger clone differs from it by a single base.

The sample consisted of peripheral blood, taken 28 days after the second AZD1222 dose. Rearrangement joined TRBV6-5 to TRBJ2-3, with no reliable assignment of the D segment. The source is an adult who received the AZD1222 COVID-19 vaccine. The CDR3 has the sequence CASSSVGTQYF. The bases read TGTGCCAGCAGCTCCGTAGGAACGCAGTATTTT.